This T cell receptor (beta chain) was sequenced during a study of early T cells in non-severe SARS-CoV-2 infection. Each CDR3 protein gets one entry after TCRdb re-called the 5' RACE reads with MiXCR. Of tens of thousands of distinct CDR3 sequences listed, about 12% are singletons. The CDR3 sequence is 14 residues long. With 3 bases removed from V and 0 bases from J, the gap between germline ends came to 7 bases. Germline values: CDR1 LNHDA, CDR2 SQIVND (reference sequence). The specimen sequenced was whole blood. V and J are TRBV19 and TRBJ2-3; D gene uncertain. This TCR was recovered from an adult who was a healthcare worker with PCR-confirmed SARS-CoV-2 infection or an uninfected control (not recorded which). As DNA, the CDR3 is TGTGCCAGTAGTATTGGTTTTAGCACAGATACGCAGTATTTT. This encodes CASSIGFSTDTQYF. Full variable domain (remainder filled in from reference TRBV19 and TRBJ2-3): DGGITQSPKYLFRKEGQNVTLSCEQNLNHDAMYWYRQDPGQGLRLIYYSQIVNDFQKGDIAEGYSVSREKKESFPLTVTSAQKNPTAFYLCASSIGFSTDTQYFGPGTRLTVL.